This T cell receptor beta chain derives from a study of blood T cell repertoires in COVID-19. The overall study: Sites in the United States, Italy and Spain provided acute and convalescent COVID-19 samples. Sources were T cells, B-cell-depleted T cells, or PBMCs; the material itself was cDNA or gDNA.

Followed longitudinally, the Seattle patients had been enrolled during active infection. Per the original methods: Estimation of nucleated cell counts was performed using reference gene primer amplification. Data came from immunoSEQ multiplex PCR; TCRdb stores just in-frame clones and leaves some out. V and J calls plus clone size are reproduced from that table; the DNA served to infer D and trimming. This repertoire shows fewer than 350,000 clones, approximately 87% found once; its top ten account for around 12%. This clone was recorded once. This CDR3 is 13 amino acids long. Trimming cost V 6 bases and J 5 bases; bases outside gene matches: 6. The germline V gene encodes CDR1 SGHRS and CDR2 YFSETQ.

The TCR comes from a woman aged 25 to 39 with COVID-19, enrolled during active disease. The rearrangement uses TRBV5-1 and TRBJ1-1, with TRBD1 matching 8 bases. Sequencing was performed on peripheral blood. The CDR3 loop reads CASTEDRVTEAFF. For the CDR3, the DNA is TGCGCCAGCACCGAGGACAGGGTGACTGAAGCTTTCTTT.